This T cell receptor beta chain was captured in a study of T-cell memory formation after mild COVID-19. This clonotype was observed a few times. TCRdb analysed the 5' RACE reads with MiXCR anew, one entry per CDR3 protein. Of about 320,000 distinct CDR3 sequences listed, around 15% are singletons. The source of this sequence is a man between 18 and 29 years old who had mild COVID-19 (a few samples of this study predate the infection). Cell type and time point are not known. Sequenced material: PBMCs or a T cell subset sorted from them (not recorded which).

CDR3 amino acids: CASSAQGGRETQYF. The DNA for the CDR3 is TGTGCCAGCAGCGCCCAGGGGGGGCGTGAGACCCAGTACTTC. The chain carries TRBV7-2 and TRBJ2-5; tentatively, D is TRBD1 or TRBD2 (7 bases each). V lost 5 bases and J lost 5, with 15 bases in between. This CDR3 comprises 14 residues. The germline CDR1 and CDR2 sequences are SGHTA and FQGNSA. The full variable domain, with the rest looked up from reference TRBV7-2 and TRBJ2-5, is GAGVSQSPSNKVTEKGKDVELRCDPISGHTALYWYRQSLGQGLEFLIYFQGNSAPDKSGLPSDRFSAERTGGSVSTLTIQRTQQEDSAVYLCASSAQGGRETQYFGPGTRLLVL.